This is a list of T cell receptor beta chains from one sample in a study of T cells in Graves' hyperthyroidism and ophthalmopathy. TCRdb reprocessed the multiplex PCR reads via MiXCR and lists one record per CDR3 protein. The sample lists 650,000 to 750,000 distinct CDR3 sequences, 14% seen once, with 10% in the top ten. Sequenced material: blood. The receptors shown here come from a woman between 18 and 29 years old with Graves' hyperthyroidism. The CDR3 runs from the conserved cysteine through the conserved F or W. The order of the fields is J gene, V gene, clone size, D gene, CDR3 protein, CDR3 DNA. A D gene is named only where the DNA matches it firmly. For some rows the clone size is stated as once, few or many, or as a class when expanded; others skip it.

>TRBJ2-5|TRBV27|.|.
CASSSPGGLETQYF
TGTGCCAGCAGTTCTCCGGGGGGCTTGGAGACCCAGTACTTC
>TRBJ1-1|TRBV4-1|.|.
CASSHPPPLNTEAFF
TGCGCCAGCAGCCACCCTCCTCCTCTGAACACTGAAGCTTTCTTT
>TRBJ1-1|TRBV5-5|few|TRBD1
CASSPTGPGIEAFF
TGTGCCAGCAGCCCGACAGGGCCAGGAATTGAAGCTTTCTTT
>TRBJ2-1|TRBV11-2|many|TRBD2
CASRKLAGGPHEQFF
TGTGCCAGCAGGAAACTAGCGGGAGGCCCCCATGAGCAGTTCTTC
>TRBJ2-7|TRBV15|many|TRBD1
CATSTWDRGREQYF
TGTGCCACCAGCACCTGGGACAGGGGGAGAGAGCAGTACTTC
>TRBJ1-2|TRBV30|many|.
CAWRGYVDSLGYGYTF
TGTGCCTGGAGAGGCTATGTGGACAGCCTGGGCTATGGCTACACCTTC
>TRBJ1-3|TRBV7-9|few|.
CASSPGAVERNTIYF
TGTGCCAGCAGCCCCGGAGCGGTTGAGAGAAACACCATATATTTT
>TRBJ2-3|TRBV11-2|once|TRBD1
CASRRPGQGAADTQYF
TGTGCCAGCAGACGTCCGGGACAGGGGGCCGCAGATACGCAGTATTTT
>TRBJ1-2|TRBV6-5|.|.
CASSYLFSPVLNYGYTF
TGTGCCAGCAGTTACTTATTCTCTCCAGTCTTAAACTATGGCTACACCTTC
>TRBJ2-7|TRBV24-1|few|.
CATSTRELRGEQYF
TGTGCCACCAGTACCCGGGAGCTCCGAGGGGAGCAGTACTTC
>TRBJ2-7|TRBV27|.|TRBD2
CASSPPEVAGIYEQYF
TGTGCCAGCAGTCCCCCCGAGGTAGCGGGAATCTACGAGCAGTACTTC
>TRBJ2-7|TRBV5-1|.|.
CASSPPNQNYEQYF
TGCGCCAGCAGCCCCCCGAACCAGAACTACGAGCAGTACTTC
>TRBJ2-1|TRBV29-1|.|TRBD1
CSVGRTGGNEQFF
TGCAGCGTTGGACGGACAGGGGGCAATGAGCAGTTCTTC
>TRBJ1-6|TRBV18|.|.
CASSPAAGRVSPLHF
TGTGCCAGCTCACCCGCTGCTGGGAGAGTTTCACCCCTCCACTTT
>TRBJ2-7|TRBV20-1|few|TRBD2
CGAGLALEQYF
TGCGGTGCGGGACTAGCTCTCGAGCAGTACTTC
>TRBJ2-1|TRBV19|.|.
CASQIAGGSKRGNEQFF
TGTGCCAGTCAAATAGCAGGGGGGTCCAAACGCGGCAATGAGCAGTTCTTC
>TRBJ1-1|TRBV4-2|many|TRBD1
CASSQEDRARTEAFF
TGTGCCAGCAGCCAAGAGGACAGGGCGCGGACTGAAGCTTTCTTT
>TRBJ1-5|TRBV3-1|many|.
CASSQAGQGQPQHF
TGTGCCAGCAGCCAAGCCGGGCAGGGTCAGCCCCAGCATTTT
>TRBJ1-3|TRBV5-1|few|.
CASSLAISSGNTIYF
TGCGCCAGCAGCTTGGCTATCAGCTCTGGAAACACCATATATTTT
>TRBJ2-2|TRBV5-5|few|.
CASSAWRELFF
TGTGCCAGCAGCGCCTGGAGGGAGCTGTTTTTT
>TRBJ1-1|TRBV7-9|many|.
CASSWGKELKAFF
TGTGCCAGCAGCTGGGGCAAGGAGTTAAAAGCTTTCTTT
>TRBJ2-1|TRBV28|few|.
CASSYEYNEQFF
TGTGCCAGCAGTTACGAGTACAATGAGCAGTTCTTC
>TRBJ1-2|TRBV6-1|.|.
CASSDPGPLPGGYTF
TGTGCCAGCAGTGATCCGGGACCTCTTCCAGGTGGCTACACCTTC
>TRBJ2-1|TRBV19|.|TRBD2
CASNTGTSGRNEQFF
TGTGCCAGCAATACCGGGACTAGCGGGAGGAATGAGCAGTTCTTC
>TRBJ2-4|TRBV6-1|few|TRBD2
CASSGFSGRKSGNIQYF
TGTGCCAGCAGTGGGTTTAGCGGGAGGAAATCGGGAAACATTCAGTACTTC
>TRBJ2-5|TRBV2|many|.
CASSVPSGETQYF
TGTGCCAGCAGTGTGCCTAGTGGGGAGACCCAGTACTTC
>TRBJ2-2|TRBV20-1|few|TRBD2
CSARGLPNTGELFF
TGCAGTGCTAGGGGACTACCTAACACCGGGGAGCTGTTTTTT
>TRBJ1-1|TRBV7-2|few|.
CASSPRILEAFF
TGTGCCAGCAGCCCCAGGATTCTAGAAGCTTTCTTT
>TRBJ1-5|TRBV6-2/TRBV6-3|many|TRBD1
CASSSLGTGINQPQHF
TGTGCCAGCAGTTCACTAGGGACAGGGATCAATCAGCCCCAGCATTTT
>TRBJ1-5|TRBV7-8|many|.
CASSLAGGFKDQPQHF
TGTGCCAGCAGCTTAGCGGGAGGGTTTAAAGATCAGCCCCAGCATTTT
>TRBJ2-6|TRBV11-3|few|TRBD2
CASSSPSGRTAGANVLTF
TGTGCCAGCAGTTCTCCTAGCGGGAGGACTGCTGGGGCCAACGTCCTGACTTTC
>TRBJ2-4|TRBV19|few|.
CASEGRSHTKNIQYF
TGTGCCAGTGAAGGGCGGAGTCACACCAAAAACATTCAGTACTTC
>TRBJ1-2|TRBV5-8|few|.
CASSLGGTMDGYTF
TGTGCCAGCAGCTTGGGCGGGACGATGGATGGCTACACCTTC
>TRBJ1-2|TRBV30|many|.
CAWRDAGSGGYTF
TGTGCCTGGAGGGACGCAGGGTCTGGAGGCTACACCTTC
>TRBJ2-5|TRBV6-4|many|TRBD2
CASSAPLARARRETQYF
TGTGCCAGCAGTGCCCCACTAGCGAGGGCCCGACGAGAGACCCAGTACTTC
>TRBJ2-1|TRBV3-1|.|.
CASSQDREWDPAGEQFF
TGTGCCAGCAGCCAAGATCGGGAGTGGGACCCGGCCGGTGAGCAGTTCTTC
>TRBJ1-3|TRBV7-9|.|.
CASSPIGTWGNTIYF
TGTGCCAGCAGCCCTATCGGGACATGGGGAAACACCATATATTTC
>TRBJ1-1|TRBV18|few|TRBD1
CASSRQGALRTEAFF
TGTGCCAGCTCACGACAGGGGGCTTTGAGAACTGAAGCTTTCTTT
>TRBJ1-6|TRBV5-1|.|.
CASSLGTGINSPLHF
TGCGCCAGCAGCTTGGGAACAGGGATTAATTCACCCCTCCACTTT
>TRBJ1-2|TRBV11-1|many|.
CASSPSGGGLGGYTF
TGTGCCAGCAGCCCCTCCGGGGGAGGGCTCGGCGGCTACACCTTC
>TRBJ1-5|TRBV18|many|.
CASSPGHSNQPQHF
TGTGCCAGCTCACCGGGCCATAGCAATCAGCCCCAGCATTTT
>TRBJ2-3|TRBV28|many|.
CASSSPRNTQYF
TGTGCCAGCAGTTCCCCCAGAAATACGCAGTATTTT
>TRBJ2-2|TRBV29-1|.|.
CSVEVAGSETGELFF
TGCAGCGTTGAAGTGGCCGGGAGTGAGACCGGGGAGCTGTTTTTT
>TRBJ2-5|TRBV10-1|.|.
CASSDASRETQYF
TGCGCCAGCAGTGACGCTTCGAGGGAGACCCAGTACTTC
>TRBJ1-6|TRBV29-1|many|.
CSVEDGEGRNSPLHF
TGCAGCGTTGAAGATGGGGAGGGAAGGAATTCACCCCTCCACTTT
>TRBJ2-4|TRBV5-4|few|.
CASSLREAALAKNIQYF
TGTGCCAGCAGCTTGAGAGAAGCCGCCCTAGCCAAAAACATTCAGTACTTC
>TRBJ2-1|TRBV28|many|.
CAINQAMTYNEQFF
TGTGCCATAAATCAGGCGATGACCTACAATGAGCAGTTCTTC
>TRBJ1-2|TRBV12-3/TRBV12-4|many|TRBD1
CASSATGSYGYTF
TGTGCCAGCAGTGCGACAGGGTCCTATGGCTACACCTTC